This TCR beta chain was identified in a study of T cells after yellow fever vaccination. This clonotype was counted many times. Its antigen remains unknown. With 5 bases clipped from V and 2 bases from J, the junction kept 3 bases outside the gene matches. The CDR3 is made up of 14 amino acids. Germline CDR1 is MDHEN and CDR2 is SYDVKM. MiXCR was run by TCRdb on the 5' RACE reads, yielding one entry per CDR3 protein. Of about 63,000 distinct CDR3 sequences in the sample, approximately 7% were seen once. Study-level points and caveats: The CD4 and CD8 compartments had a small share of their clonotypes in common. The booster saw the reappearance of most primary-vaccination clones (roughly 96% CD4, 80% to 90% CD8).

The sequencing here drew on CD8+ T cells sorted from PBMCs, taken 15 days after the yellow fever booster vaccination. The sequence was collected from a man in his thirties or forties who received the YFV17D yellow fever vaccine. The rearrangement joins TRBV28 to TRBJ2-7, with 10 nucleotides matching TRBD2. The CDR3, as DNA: TGTGCCAGCAGTCCCCTAGCGGGGGCCTACGAGCAGTACTTC. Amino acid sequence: CASSPLAGAYEQYF. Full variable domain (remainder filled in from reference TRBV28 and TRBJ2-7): DVKVTQSSRYLVKRTGEKVFLECVQDMDHENMFWYRQDPGLGLRLIYFSYDVKMKEKGDIPEGYSVSREKKERFSLILESASTNQTSMYLCASSPLAGAYEQYFGPGTRLTVT.